The rows below give T cell receptor beta chains drawn from one sample of a study of cytomegalovirus exposure and HLA in healthy donors. The data were produced by immunoSEQ multiplex PCR, yet TCRdb's version contains in-frame clones alone and is incomplete. The repertoire consists of about 190,000 clones, with roughly 86% occurring once and the leading ten covering roughly 1.6%. The sample was PBMCs. Receptor source: a woman aged 18-35 years in good health and CMV-seronegative. CDR3s include the opening cysteine and the closing phenylalanine or tryptophan. The size field is filled for only some rows; it gives once, few, many or a size class.

clone size	V gene	J gene	CDR3 protein
NA	TRBV14	TRBJ2-5	CASTLGAQETQYF
NA	TRBV9	TRBJ2-3	CASSVEGGITDTQYF
NA	TRBV5-4	TRBJ2-7	CASRRDSYEQYF
NA	TRBV18	TRBJ2-2	CASSRLAANTGELFF
NA	TRBV29-1	TRBJ1-1	CSAGHLNTEAFF
few	TRBV2	TRBJ1-5	CASSERGTIMQPQHF
NA	TRBV6-5	TRBJ1-5	CASSPSSSLGTANF
NA	TRBV14	TRBJ2-1	CASSQIRWGREDNEQFF
NA	TRBV28	TRBJ2-2	CASSGLAGSGELFF
NA	TRBV27	TRBJ1-5	CASSPTPGTGGRGNQPQHF
NA	TRBV11-2	TRBJ2-7	CASSLVGQGVDEQYF
NA	TRBV6-4	TRBJ2-7	CASRVQVSEQYF
NA	TRBV9	TRBJ2-5	CASSSWPGVQETQYF